This T cell receptor beta chain is from a study of blood T cell repertoires in COVID-19. Across the whole study: Samples taken during acute and convalescent COVID-19 were collected in the United States, Italy and Spain. PBMCs, B-cell-depleted T cells, or T cells provided the cDNA or gDNA that made up the material.

Per the authors' pipeline: Estimation of nucleated cell counts relied on the amplification of reference gene primers. Generated by immunoSEQ multiplex PCR, the TCRdb table keeps only in-frame clones and is missing some. The DNA was the basis for D and trimming; V, J and clone size are from that table. The table lists about 240,000 clones, roughly 80% of them singletons, with approximately 4.5% in the top ten. This clone was seen once. Per the germline V gene, CDR1 is LNHDA and CDR2 is SQIVND (reference sequence). Deletions cut 3 bases from V and 3 bases from J, with 12 bases between. This CDR3 is 15 amino acids long.

This TCR was sampled from a woman in her seventies with acute or convalescent COVID-19. Sequences were obtained from peripheral blood. The rearrangement joins TRBV19 to TRBJ1-5; possibly TRBD1 for D (6 bases). The DNA of the CDR3 is TGTGCCAGTAGTATGGGCAGGGGAAACAATCAGCCCCAGCATTTT. Translated, it gives CASSMGRGNNQPQHF.